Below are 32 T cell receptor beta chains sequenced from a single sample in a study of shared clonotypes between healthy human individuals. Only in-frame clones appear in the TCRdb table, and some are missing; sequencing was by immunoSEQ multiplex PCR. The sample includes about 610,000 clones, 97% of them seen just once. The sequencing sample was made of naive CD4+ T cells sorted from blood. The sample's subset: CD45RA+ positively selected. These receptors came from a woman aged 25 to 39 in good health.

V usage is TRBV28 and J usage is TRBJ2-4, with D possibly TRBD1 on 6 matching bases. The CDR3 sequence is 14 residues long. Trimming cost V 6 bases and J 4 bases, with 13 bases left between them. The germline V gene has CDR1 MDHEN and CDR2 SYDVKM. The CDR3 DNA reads TGTGCCAGCAGAGGGGGAGACGTAAAAAACATTCAGTACTTC. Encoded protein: CASRGGDVKNIQYF.

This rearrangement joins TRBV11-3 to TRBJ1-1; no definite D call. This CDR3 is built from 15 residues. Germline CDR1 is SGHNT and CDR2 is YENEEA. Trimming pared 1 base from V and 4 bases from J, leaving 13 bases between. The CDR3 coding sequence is TGTGCCAGCAGCTTAGCGGCGGGATCGGGCACTGAAGCTTTCTTT. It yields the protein CASSLAAGSGTEAFF.

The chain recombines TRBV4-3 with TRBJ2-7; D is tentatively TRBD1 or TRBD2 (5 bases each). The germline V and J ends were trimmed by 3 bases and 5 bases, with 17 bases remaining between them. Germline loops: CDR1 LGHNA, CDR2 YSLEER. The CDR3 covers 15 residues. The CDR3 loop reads CASSHRGPRGDEQYF. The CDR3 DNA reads TGCGCCAGCAGCCACCGGGGCCCTCGGGGTGACGAGCAGTACTTC.

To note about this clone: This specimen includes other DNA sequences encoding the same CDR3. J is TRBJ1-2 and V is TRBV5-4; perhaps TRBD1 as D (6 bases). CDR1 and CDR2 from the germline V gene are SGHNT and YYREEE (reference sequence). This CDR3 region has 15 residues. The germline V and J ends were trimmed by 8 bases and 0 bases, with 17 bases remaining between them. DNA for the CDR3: TGTGCCAGTAGCCCAGATGGACAGACTAACTATGGCTACACCTTC. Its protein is CASSPDGQTNYGYTF. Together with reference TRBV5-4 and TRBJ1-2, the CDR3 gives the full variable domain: ETGVTQSPTHLIKTRGQQVTLRCSSQSGHNTVSWYQQALGQGPQFIFQYYREEENGRGNFPPRFSGLQFPNYSSELNVNALELDDSALYLCASSPDGQTNYGYTFGSGTRLTVV.

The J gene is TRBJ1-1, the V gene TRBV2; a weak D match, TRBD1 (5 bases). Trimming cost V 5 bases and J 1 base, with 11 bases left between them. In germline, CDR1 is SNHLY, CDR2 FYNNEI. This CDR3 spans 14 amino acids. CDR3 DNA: TGTGCCAGCAGTTCCGGGACTGAGAACACTGAAGCTTTCTTT. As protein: CASSSGTENTEAFF. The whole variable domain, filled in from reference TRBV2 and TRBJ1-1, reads EPEVTQTPSHQVTQMGQEVILRCVPISNHLYFYWYRQILGQKVEFLVSFYNNEISEKSEIFDDQFSVERPDGSNFTLKIRSTKLEDSAMYFCASSSGTENTEAFFGQGTRLTVV.

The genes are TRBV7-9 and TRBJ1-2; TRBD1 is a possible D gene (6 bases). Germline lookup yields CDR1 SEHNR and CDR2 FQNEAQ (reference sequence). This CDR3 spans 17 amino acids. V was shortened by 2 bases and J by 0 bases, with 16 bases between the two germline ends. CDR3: CASSLITGTRPNYGYTF. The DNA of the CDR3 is TGTGCCAGCAGCTTAATCACAGGGACGAGACCTAACTATGGCTACACCTTC.

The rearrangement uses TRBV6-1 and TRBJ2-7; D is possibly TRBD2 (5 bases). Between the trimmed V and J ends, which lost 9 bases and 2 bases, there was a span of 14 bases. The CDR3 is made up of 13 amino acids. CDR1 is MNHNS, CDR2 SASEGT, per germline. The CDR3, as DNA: TGTGCCAGTGGCCAAGCGGCCCCCTACGAGCAGTACTTC. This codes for CASGQAAPYEQYF.

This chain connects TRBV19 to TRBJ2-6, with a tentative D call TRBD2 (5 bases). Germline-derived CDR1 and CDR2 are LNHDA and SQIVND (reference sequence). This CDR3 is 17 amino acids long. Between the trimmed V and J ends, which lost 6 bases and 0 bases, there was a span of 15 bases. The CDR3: CASSGGLKDSGANVLTF. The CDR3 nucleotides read TGTGCCAGTAGCGGCGGGCTGAAGGACTCTGGGGCCAACGTCCTGACTTTC.

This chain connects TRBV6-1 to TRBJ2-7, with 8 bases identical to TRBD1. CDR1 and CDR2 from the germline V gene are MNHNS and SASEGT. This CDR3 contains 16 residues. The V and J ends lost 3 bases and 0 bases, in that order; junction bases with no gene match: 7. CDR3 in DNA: TGTGCCAGCAGTGACCCCGGGACAGGATCCTCCTACGAGCAGTACTTC. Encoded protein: CASSDPGTGSSYEQYF.

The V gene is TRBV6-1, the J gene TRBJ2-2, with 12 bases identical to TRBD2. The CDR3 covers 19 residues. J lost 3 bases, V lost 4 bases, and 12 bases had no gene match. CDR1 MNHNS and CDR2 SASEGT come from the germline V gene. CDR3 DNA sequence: TGTGCCAGCAGTGTATCCCGCCTAGCGGGAGGGCCGGACACCGGGGAGCTGTTTTTT. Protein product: CASSVSRLAGGPDTGELFF.

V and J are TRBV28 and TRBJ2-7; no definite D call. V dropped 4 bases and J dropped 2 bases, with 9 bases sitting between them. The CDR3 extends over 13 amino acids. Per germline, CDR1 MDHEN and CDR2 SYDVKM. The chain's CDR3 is CASSSDIPYEQYF. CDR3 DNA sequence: TGTGCCAGCAGTTCAGACATCCCCTACGAGCAGTACTTC.

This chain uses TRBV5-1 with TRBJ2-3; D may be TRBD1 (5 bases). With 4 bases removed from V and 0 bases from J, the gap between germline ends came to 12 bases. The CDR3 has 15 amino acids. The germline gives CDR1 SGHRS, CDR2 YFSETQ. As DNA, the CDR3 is TGCGCCAGCAGCGCATCGACAGTTAGCACAGATACGCAGTATTTT. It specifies CASSASTVSTDTQYF.

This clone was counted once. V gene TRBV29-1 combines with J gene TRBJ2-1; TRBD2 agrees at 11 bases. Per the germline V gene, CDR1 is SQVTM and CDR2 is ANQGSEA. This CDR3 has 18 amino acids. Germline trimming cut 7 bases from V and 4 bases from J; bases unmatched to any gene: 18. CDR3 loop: CSDWVYSSGRLPYNEQFF. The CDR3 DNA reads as TGCAGCGACTGGGTCTACTCTAGCGGGAGGCTCCCTTACAATGAGCAGTTCTTC.

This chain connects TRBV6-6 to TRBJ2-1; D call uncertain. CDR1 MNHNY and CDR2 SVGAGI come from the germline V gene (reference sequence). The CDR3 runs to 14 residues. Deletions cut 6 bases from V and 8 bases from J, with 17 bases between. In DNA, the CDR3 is TGTGCCAGCAGGGGGTTTAAGGGCCGAGATGAGCAGTTCTTC. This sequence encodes CASRGFKGRDEQFF.

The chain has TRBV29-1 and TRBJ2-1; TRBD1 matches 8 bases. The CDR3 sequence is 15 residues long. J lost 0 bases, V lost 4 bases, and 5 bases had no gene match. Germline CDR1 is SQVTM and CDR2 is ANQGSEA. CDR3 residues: CSVGGDRFSYNEQFF. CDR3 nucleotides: TGCAGCGTTGGTGGGGACAGGTTCTCCTACAATGAGCAGTTCTTC.

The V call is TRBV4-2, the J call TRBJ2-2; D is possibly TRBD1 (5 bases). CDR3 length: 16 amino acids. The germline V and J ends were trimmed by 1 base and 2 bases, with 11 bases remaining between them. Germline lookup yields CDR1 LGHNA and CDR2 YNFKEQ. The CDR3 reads CASSQVARDNTGELFF. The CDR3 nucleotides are TGTGCCAGCAGCCAAGTGGCCAGGGATAACACCGGGGAGCTGTTTTTT.

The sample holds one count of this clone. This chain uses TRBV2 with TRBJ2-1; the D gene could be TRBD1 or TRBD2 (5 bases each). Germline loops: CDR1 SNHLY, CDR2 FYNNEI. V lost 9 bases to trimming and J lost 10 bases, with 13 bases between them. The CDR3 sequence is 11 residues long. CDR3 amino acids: CARARGAEQFF. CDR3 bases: TGTGCCAGGGCGAGAGGGGCCGAGCAGTTCTTC. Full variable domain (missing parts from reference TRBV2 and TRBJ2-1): EPEVTQTPSHQVTQMGQEVILRCVPISNHLYFYWYRQILGQKVEFLVSFYNNEISEKSEIFDDQFSVERPDGSNFTLKIRSTKLEDSAMYFCARARGAEQFFGPGTRLTVL.

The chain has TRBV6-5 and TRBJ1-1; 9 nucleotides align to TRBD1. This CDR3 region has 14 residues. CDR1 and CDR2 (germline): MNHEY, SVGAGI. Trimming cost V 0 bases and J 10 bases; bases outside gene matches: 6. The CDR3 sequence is CASSYSGTGFSAFF. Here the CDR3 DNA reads TGTGCCAGCAGTTACTCTGGGACAGGGTTTTCAGCTTTCTTT.

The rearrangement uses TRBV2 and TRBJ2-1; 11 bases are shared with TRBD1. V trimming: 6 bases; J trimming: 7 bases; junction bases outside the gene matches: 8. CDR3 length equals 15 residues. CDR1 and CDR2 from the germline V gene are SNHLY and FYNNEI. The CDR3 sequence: CASRHGQGARNEQFF. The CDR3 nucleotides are TGTGCCAGCAGGCACGGACAGGGGGCAAGGAATGAGCAGTTCTTC.

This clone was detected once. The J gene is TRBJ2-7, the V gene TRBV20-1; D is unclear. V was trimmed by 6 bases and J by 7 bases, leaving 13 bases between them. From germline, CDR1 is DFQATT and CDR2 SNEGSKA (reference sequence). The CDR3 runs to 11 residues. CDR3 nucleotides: TGCAGTGCCCCCCTTCTCGGGGAGCAGTACTTC. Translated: CSAPLLGEQYF.

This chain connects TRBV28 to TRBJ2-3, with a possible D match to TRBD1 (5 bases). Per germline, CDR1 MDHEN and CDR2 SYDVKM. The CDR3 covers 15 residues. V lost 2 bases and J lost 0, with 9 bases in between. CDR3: CASSLGQGSTDTQYF. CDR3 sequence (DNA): TGTGCCAGCAGTTTAGGTCAGGGCAGCACAGATACGCAGTATTTT. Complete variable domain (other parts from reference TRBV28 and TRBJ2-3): DVKVTQSSRYLVKRTGEKVFLECVQDMDHENMFWYRQDPGLGLRLIYFSYDVKMKEKGDIPEGYSVSREKKERFSLILESASTNQTSMYLCASSLGQGSTDTQYFGPGTRLTVL.

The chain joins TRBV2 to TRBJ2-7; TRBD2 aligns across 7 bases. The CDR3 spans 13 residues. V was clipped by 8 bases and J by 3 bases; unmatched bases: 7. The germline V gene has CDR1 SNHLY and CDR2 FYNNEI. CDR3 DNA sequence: TGTGCCAGCGAAACCTCTAGCGGCTACGAGCAGTACTTC. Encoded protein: CASETSSGYEQYF.

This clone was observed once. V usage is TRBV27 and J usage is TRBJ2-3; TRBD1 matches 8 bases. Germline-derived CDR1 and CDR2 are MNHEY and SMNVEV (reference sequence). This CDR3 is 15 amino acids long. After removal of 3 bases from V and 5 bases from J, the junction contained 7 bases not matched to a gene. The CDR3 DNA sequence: TGTGCCAGCAGTTTCGGCGGGACAGGTGGAGATACGCAGTATTTT. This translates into CASSFGGTGGDTQYF.

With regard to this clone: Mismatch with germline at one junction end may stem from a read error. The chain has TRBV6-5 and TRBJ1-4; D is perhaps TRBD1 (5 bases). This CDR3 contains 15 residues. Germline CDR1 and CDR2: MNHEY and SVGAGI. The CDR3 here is CASSSTTATNDKLFF. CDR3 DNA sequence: TGTGCCAGCAGTTCTACGACAGCAACTAATGACAAACTGTTTTTT.

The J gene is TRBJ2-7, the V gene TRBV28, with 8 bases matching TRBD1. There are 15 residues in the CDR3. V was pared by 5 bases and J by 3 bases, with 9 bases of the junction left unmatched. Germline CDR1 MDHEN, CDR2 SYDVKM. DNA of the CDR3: TGTGCCAGCAGTCTTGACAGGGGAAAGAACTACGAGCAGTACTTC. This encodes CASSLDRGKNYEQYF.

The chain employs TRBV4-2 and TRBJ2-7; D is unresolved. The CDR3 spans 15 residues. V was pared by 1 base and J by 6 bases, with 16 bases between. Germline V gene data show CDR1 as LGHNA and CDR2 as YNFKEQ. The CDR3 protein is CASSQAWQVSGEQYF. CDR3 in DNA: TGTGCCAGCAGCCAAGCGTGGCAGGTATCGGGCGAGCAGTACTTC.

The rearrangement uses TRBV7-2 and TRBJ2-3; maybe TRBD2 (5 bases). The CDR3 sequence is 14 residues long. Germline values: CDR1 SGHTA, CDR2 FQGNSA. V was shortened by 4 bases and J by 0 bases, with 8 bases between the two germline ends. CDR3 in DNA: TGTGCCAGCAGCTCGGGAAGGAGCACAGATACGCAGTATTTT. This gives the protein CASSSGRSTDTQYF.

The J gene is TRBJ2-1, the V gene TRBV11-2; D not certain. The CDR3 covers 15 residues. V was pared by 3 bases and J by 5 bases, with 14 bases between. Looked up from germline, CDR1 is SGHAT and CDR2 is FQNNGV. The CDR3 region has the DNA TGTGCCAGCAGCTTTAATGGGCAGATTAACAATGAGCAGTTCTTC. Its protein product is CASSFNGQINNEQFF.

This CDR3 reads CASSRTSGTYNEQFF. The CDR3 nucleotides are TGTGCCAGCAGTCGGACTAGCGGGACCTACAATGAGCAGTTCTTC. The chain joins TRBV6-5 to TRBJ2-1, with TRBD2 matching over 12 bases. With 5 bases clipped from V and 2 bases from J, the junction kept 1 base outside the gene matches. This CDR3 comprises 15 residues. Looked up from germline, CDR1 is MNHEY and CDR2 is SVGAGI.

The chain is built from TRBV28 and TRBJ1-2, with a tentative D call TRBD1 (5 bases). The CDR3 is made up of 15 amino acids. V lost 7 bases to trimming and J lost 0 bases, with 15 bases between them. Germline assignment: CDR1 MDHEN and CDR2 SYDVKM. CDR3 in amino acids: CASKIGGGTNYGYTF. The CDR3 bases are TGTGCCAGCAAGATTGGTGGGGGAACTAACTATGGCTACACCTTC.

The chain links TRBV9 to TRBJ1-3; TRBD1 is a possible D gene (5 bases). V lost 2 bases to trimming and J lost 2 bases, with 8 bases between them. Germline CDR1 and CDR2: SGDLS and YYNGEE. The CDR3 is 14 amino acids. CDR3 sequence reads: CASSVGGAGNTIYF. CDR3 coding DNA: TGTGCCAGCAGCGTTGGAGGGGCTGGAAACACCATATATTTT.

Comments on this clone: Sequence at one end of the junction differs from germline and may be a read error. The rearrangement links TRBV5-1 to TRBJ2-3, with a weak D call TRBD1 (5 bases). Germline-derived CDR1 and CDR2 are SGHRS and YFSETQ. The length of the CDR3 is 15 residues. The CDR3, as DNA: TGCGCCAGCAACTTGACCAGGGATCGGACAGATACGCAGTATTTT. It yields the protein CASNLTRDRTDTQYF.